The present TCR beta chain was sequenced within a study of blood T cell repertoires in COVID-19. Study-level background: There were acute and convalescent COVID-19 samples, and they came from the United States, Italy and Spain.

Sequencing was performed with immunoSEQ multiplex PCR; in TCRdb, only in-frame clones are kept and a portion is missing. Among roughly 300,000 clones, more than 75% were seen once, and the ten largest hold approximately 7.8%. The CDR3 loop spans 13 amino acids. The V gene's germline CDR1 is MNHEY and CDR2 SVGAGI. V lost 11 bases and J lost 0, with 11 bases in between. The receptor was derived from a woman aged 45-65 years who had recovered from COVID-19. The rearrangement uses TRBV6-5 and TRBJ1-5; D remains unclear. Sequenced: peripheral blood. CDR3 DNA: TGTGCCTCTCAGGCACGTAGCAATCAGCCCCAGCATTTT. This codes for CASQARSNQPQHF.